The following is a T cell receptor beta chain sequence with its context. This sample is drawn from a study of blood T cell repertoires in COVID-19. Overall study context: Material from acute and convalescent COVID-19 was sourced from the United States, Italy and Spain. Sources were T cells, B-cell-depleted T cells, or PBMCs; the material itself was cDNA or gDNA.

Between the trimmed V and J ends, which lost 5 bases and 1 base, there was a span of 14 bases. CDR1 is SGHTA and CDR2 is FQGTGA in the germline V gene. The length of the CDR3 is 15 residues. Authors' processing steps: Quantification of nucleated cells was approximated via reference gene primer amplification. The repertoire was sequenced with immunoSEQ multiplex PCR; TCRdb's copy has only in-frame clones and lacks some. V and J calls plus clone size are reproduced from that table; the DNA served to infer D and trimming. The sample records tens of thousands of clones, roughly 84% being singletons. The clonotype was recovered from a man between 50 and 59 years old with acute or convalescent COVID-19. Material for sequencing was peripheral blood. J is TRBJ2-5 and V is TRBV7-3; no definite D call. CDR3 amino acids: CASSPLGHPQETQYF. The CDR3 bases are TGTGCCAGCAGCCCCCTTGGGCATCCCCAAGAGACCCAGTACTTC.